These 32 T cell receptor beta chains were all obtained from the same sample, sequenced in a study of OX40 agonist ivuxolimab in advanced cancers. TCRdb keeps only in-frame clones here, not all; method: immunoSEQ multiplex PCR. This repertoire shows fewer than 80,000 clones, about nine tenths found once; its top ten account for about 4%. The material sequenced was CD4+ or CD8+ T cells sorted from blood, taken in a trial of the OX40 agonist ivuxolimab. All receptors derive from an adult with an advanced solid tumor such as melanoma, head and neck, liver or kidney cancer.

V gene TRBV7-9 combines with J gene TRBJ1-5; D remains unclear. V shed 6 bases and J shed 0 bases, with 18 bases lying between them. The germline V gene has CDR1 SEHNR and CDR2 FQNEAQ (reference sequence). CDR3 length: 17 amino acids. The CDR3, as DNA: TGTGCCAGCAGTTACCAACCGGCGGGGTATAGCAATCAGCCCCAGCATTTT. Amino acids: CASSYQPAGYSNQPQHF. The variable domain in full, completed from reference TRBV7-9 and TRBJ1-5, reads DTGVSQNPRHKITKRGQNVTFRCDPISEHNRLYWYRQTLGQGPEFLTYFQNEAQLEKSRLLSDRFSAERPKGSFSTLEIQRTEQGDSAMYLCASSYQPAGYSNQPQHFGDGTRLSIL.

The rearrangement uses TRBV9 and TRBJ2-7, with D possibly being TRBD1 (5 bases). Trimming removed 0 bases from V and 0 bases from J, with 10 bases in between. The germline gives CDR1 SGDLS, CDR2 YYNGEE. The CDR3 sequence is 15 residues long. This CDR3 reads CASSVADTSSYEQYF. The CDR3 DNA reads TGTGCCAGCAGCGTAGCGGACACCAGCTCCTACGAGCAGTACTTC.

The chain links TRBV28 to TRBJ1-6, with 8 bases identical to TRBD1. V trimming: 7 bases; J trimming: 10 bases; junction bases outside the gene matches: 9. The V gene's germline CDR1 is MDHEN and CDR2 SYDVKM. The CDR3 is 14 amino acids. CDR3 nucleotide sequence: TGTGCCAGCATGGAACAGGGGGAAGGATCACCCCTCCACTTT. It is translated as CASMEQGEGSPLHF.

The V and J genes are TRBV7-9 and TRBJ2-7; possible D gene TRBD2, 5 bases. The CDR3 covers 16 residues. Trimming removed 0 bases at V and 6 bases at J, with 18 bases between. Germline V lookup: CDR1 SEHNR, CDR2 FQNEAQ (reference sequence). In DNA form, the CDR3 reads TGTGCCAGCAGCTTAGCATCCGGGGTTCCCTCGATCGAGCAGTACTTC. Protein sequence: CASSLASGVPSIEQYF.

V usage is TRBV5-1 and J usage is TRBJ2-7; 12 nucleotides agree with TRBD2. Unmatched junction bases numbered 7, after V lost 1 base and J lost 2 bases. The CDR3 is 17 residues long. Germline assignment: CDR1 SGHRS and CDR2 YFSETQ. The CDR3 loop reads CASSLWGTSGGTYEQYF. In nucleotides, the CDR3 is TGCGCCAGCAGCTTGTGGGGCACTAGCGGGGGGACCTACGAGCAGTACTTC.

The V call is TRBV5-4, the J call TRBJ2-3; D gene ambiguous. Germline V gives CDR1 SGHNT, CDR2 YYREEE (reference sequence). CDR3 length: 14 amino acids. Trimming cost V 4 bases and J 2 bases, with 11 bases left between them. CDR3 region: CASSPGLYTDTQYF. The CDR3, as DNA: TGTGCCAGCAGCCCGGGCCTTTACACAGATACGCAGTATTTT.

The chain uses TRBV4-1 and TRBJ2-6; tentatively, D is TRBD2 (5 bases). V lost 6 bases and J lost 0, with 9 bases in between. The CDR3 sequence is 15 residues long. Germline V gene lookup returns CDR1 MGHRA and CDR2 YSYEKL. In nucleotides, the CDR3 is TGCGCCAGCAGGGAGGTGAGCTCTGGGGCCAACGTCCTGACTTTC. Translated: CASREVSSGANVLTF.

The chain uses TRBV27 and TRBJ2-1; 10 bases agree with TRBD2. Germline CDR1 and CDR2: MNHEY and SMNVEV (reference sequence). CDR3 length: 13 residues. J gave up 12 bases and V 2 bases, and 4 bases lay outside the gene matches. In nucleotides, the CDR3 is TGTGCCAGCAGTTTAGGGACTAGCGTTGGGCAGTTCTTC. Amino acid sequence: CASSLGTSVGQFF.

The gene calls are TRBV5-4 and TRBJ2-3, with TRBD2 matching 14 bases. The trim removed 4 bases at V and 5 bases at J, leaving 6 bases unmatched. Germline V gene data show CDR1 as SGHNT and CDR2 as YYREEE (reference sequence). CDR3 length: 16 amino acids. CDR3 DNA: TGTGCCAGCAGCCCGGGACTAGCGGGAGCACTAGATACGCAGTATTTT. Translating gives CASSPGLAGALDTQYF.

The V call is TRBV7-2, the J call TRBJ1-1; D uncertain. CDR1 is SGHTA, CDR2 FQGNSA, per germline. The V gene lost 0 bases and the J gene lost 4 bases, with 15 bases spanning the gap. CDR3 size: 16 residues. The CDR3, as DNA: TGTGCCAGCAGCTTAGCGGTTCCTTGGGGTGCCACTGAAGCTTTCTTT. Its protein is CASSLAVPWGATEAFF. Using reference TRBV7-2 and TRBJ1-1 for the parts outside the CDR3, the full variable domain is GAGVSQSPSNKVTEKGKDVELRCDPISGHTALYWYRQSLGQGLEFLIYFQGNSAPDKSGLPSDRFSAERTGGSVSTLTIQRTQQEDSAVYLCASSLAVPWGATEAFFGQGTRLTVV.

The chain links TRBV5-8 to TRBJ1-3; D is possibly TRBD1 (6 bases). Trimming left V 0 bases short and J 0 bases short, with 7 bases between. The CDR3 runs to 15 residues. Germline V gene data show CDR1 as SGHTS and CDR2 as YDEGEE. The CDR3 reads CASSLGDISGNTIYF. In DNA form, the CDR3 reads TGTGCCAGCAGCTTGGGGGACATCTCTGGAAACACCATATATTTT.

The gene calls are TRBV5-6 and TRBJ2-3; 13 bases are shared with TRBD2. This CDR3 spans 16 amino acids. V lost 5 bases, J lost 5 bases, and 8 bases stayed unmatched. Germline-derived CDR1 and CDR2 are SGHDT and YYEEEE. CDR3 nucleotide sequence: TGTGCCAGCAGGGTCGGACTAGCGGGAGCGGTAGATACGCAGTATTTT. It specifies CASRVGLAGAVDTQYF.

The chain couples TRBV28 to TRBJ2-7; possibly TRBD1 or TRBD2 for D (5 bases each). Germline CDR1 and CDR2: MDHEN and SYDVKM. This CDR3 contains 14 residues. V gave up 5 bases and J gave up 3 bases, with 14 bases separating them. CDR3 amino acids: CASSPPRGFYEQYF. The CDR3 DNA reads TGTGCCAGCAGTCCCCCCCGGGGCTTCTACGAGCAGTACTTC.

The chain links TRBV11-1 to TRBJ2-7; TRBD2 aligns across 13 bases. V gave up 3 bases and J gave up 7 bases; unmatched junction bases: 0. CDR3 length equals 13 residues. CDR1 is SGHAT and CDR2 is FQDESV in the germline V gene (reference sequence). In DNA form, the CDR3 reads TGTGCCAGCAGCTTGGGACTAGCGGGAGAGCAGTACTTC. This codes for CASSLGLAGEQYF.

The chain couples TRBV18 to TRBJ1-2, with 7 positions matching TRBD1. Germline loops: CDR1 KGHSH, CDR2 LQKENI. This CDR3 spans 18 amino acids. Trimming cost V 4 bases and J 4 bases; bases outside gene matches: 18. DNA of the CDR3: TGTGCCAGCTCACTGACAGGGTCTGACACCCTTGGGGTCTATGGCTACACCTTC. It yields the protein CASSLTGSDTLGVYGYTF.

V and J are TRBV28 and TRBJ1-5; 8 bases are shared with TRBD1. J was trimmed by 5 bases and V by 4 bases; bases with no gene match: 7. This CDR3 contains 15 residues. Germline values: CDR1 MDHEN, CDR2 SYDVKM. The CDR3 here is CASSSHRGADQPQHF. CDR3 nucleotides: TGTGCCAGCAGTTCACACAGGGGGGCCGATCAGCCCCAGCATTTT.

The chain carries TRBV5-4 and TRBJ2-3; possible D gene TRBD2, 6 bases. CDR1 is SGHNT and CDR2 is YYREEE in the germline V gene (reference sequence). V lost 0 bases and J 4 bases, leaving 12 bases between the germline ends. This CDR3 region has 15 residues. CDR3 nucleotide sequence: TGTGCCAGCAGCTTGGGACTAGATGATTCAGATACGCAGTATTTT. Its protein product is CASSLGLDDSDTQYF.

This clone was recorded a few times. The chain is built from TRBV29-1 and TRBJ2-5; tentative D call: TRBD1 (6 bases). Germline CDR1 is SQVTM and CDR2 is ANQGSEA. The CDR3 covers 13 residues. Trimming shortened V by 7 bases and J by 2 bases, and 14 bases separated the two germline ends. The CDR3 reads CSATWTVQETQYF. DNA for the CDR3: TGCAGCGCAACATGGACAGTTCAAGAGACCCAGTACTTC.

This rearrangement joins TRBV5-1 to TRBJ2-7; unclear D gene. Trimming stripped 7 bases from V and 4 bases from J, with 21 bases between. The CDR3 is made up of 15 amino acids. Germline V lookup: CDR1 SGHRS, CDR2 YFSETQ. The chain's CDR3 is CASSTGSGLPYEQYF. The CDR3 bases are TGCGCCAGCTCCACCGGTTCGGGTCTACCTTACGAGCAGTACTTC.

This clone was seen only once. The CDR3 bases are TGTGCCACCTTCGTGGGGTCACTTAACTATGGCTACACCTTC. As protein: CATFVGSLNYGYTF. The chain recombines TRBV10-3 with TRBJ1-2; D not resolved. Germline CDR1 ENHRY, CDR2 SYGVKD. V was shortened by 10 bases and J by 1 base, with 16 bases between the two germline ends. There are 14 residues in the CDR3.

J is TRBJ2-2 and V is TRBV4-1, with D maybe TRBD2 (6 bases). Per the germline V gene, CDR1 is MGHRA and CDR2 is YSYEKL. V lost 2 bases to trimming and J lost 7 bases, with 20 bases between them. The CDR3 totals 17 residues. CDR3 region: CASSQLSSVRVGGELFF. The DNA of the CDR3 is TGCGCCAGCAGCCAACTATCTAGCGTACGCGTCGGCGGGGAGCTGTTTTTT.

This chain joins TRBV5-1 and TRBJ2-2; either TRBD1 or TRBD2 may supply D (5 bases each). This CDR3 is 14 amino acids long. V gave up 6 bases and J gave up 4 bases, with 13 bases separating them. Germline V CDR1 and CDR2: SGHRS, YFSETQ. The DNA for the CDR3 is TGCGCCAGCACCCGGCCTGGGACCACCGGGGAGCTGTTTTTT. It specifies CASTRPGTTGELFF.

V is TRBV30 and J is TRBJ2-3, with TRBD2 matching 7 bases. There are 14 residues in the CDR3. CDR1 GTSNPN and CDR2 SVGIG come from the germline V gene (reference sequence). Trimming cost V 4 bases and J 6 bases; bases outside gene matches: 10. CDR3 region: CAWTHAGRVDTQYF. The CDR3 nucleotides are TGTGCCTGGACGCACGCGGGGAGGGTGGATACGCAGTATTTT.

This chain links TRBV5-1 with TRBJ1-4; no definite D call. The CDR3 consists of 16 residues. The V end was cut by 4 bases, the J end by 6 bases, with 19 bases between. CDR1 is SGHRS, CDR2 YFSETQ, per germline. The CDR3 region has the DNA TGCGCCAGCAGCCCCCCACTCGGGATATTAGATGAAAAACTGTTTTTT. It translates to CASSPPLGILDEKLFF.

V gene TRBV6-5 combines with J gene TRBJ1-5; unclear D gene. V lost 4 bases and J lost 12, with 16 bases in between. The length of the CDR3 is 13 residues. Germline V gene data show CDR1 as MNHEY and CDR2 as SVGAGI. The DNA of the CDR3 is TGTGCCAGCAGTTTCTTCCAGAGAGGCCTCCAGCATTTT. Its translation: CASSFFQRGLQHF.

The chain recombines TRBV19 with TRBJ2-7, with D maybe TRBD2 (5 bases). The V and J ends lost 5 bases and 3 bases respectively, with 11 bases between them. The CDR3 runs 13 residues. The germline CDR1 and CDR2 sequences are LNHDA and SQIVND (reference sequence). The CDR3 loop is CASSLGEGYEQYF. CDR3 in DNA: TGTGCCAGTAGTCTCGGTGAGGGCTACGAGCAGTACTTC.

The chain links TRBV4-2 to TRBJ1-1; no firm D call. Germline V gene lookup returns CDR1 LGHNA and CDR2 YNFKEQ. The CDR3 length is 11 residues. The V gene lost 4 bases and the J gene lost 0 bases, with 0 bases spanning the gap. In DNA, the CDR3 is TGTGCCAGCAGCCTGAACACTGAAGCTTTCTTT. Protein: CASSLNTEAFF.

V and J are TRBV9 and TRBJ1-1; unclear D gene. CDR3 length: 14 residues. From germline, CDR1 is SGDLS and CDR2 YYNGEE. Deletions cut 1 base from V and 0 bases from J, with 7 bases between. CDR3 region: CASSVLGMNTEAFF. In DNA form, the CDR3 reads TGTGCCAGCAGCGTACTGGGGATGAACACTGAAGCTTTCTTT.

The chain carries TRBV28 and TRBJ2-7; the D is unclear. This CDR3 contains 15 residues. V was shortened by 5 bases and J by 3 bases, with 17 bases between the two germline ends. Germline CDR1 MDHEN, CDR2 SYDVKM. In DNA form, the CDR3 reads TGTGCCAGCAGTCTCCAGTCGGTAGTGGGCTACGAGCAGTACTTC. This sequence encodes CASSLQSVVGYEQYF. Using reference TRBV28 and TRBJ2-7 for the parts outside the CDR3, the full variable domain is DVKVTQSSRYLVKRTGEKVFLECVQDMDHENMFWYRQDPGLGLRLIYFSYDVKMKEKGDIPEGYSVSREKKERFSLILESASTNQTSMYLCASSLQSVVGYEQYFGPGTRLTVT.

This clone showed up just a few times. The chain carries TRBV15 and TRBJ1-3; 8 bases are a match to TRBD1. This CDR3 is built from 16 residues. V shed 0 bases and J 4 bases; nucleotides not matched to a gene: 5. Germline CDR1 LNHNV, CDR2 YYDKDF (reference sequence). Here the CDR3 reads CATSREYRGTGNTIYF. DNA of the CDR3: TGTGCCACCAGCAGAGAGTACAGGGGGACGGGAAACACCATATATTTT.

The CDR3 DNA reads as TGTGCCAGCAGCCAAACATCCGGGACCGCCATTACCTATGGCTACACCTTC. Amino acids: CASSQTSGTAITYGYTF. This rearrangement joins TRBV4-2 to TRBJ1-2, with a weak D call TRBD1 (5 bases). There are 17 residues in the CDR3. Germline lookup yields CDR1 LGHNA and CDR2 YNFKEQ. V was trimmed by 2 bases and J by 4 bases, leaving 20 bases between them.

V is TRBV11-2 and J is TRBJ1-2; D is unclear. V shed 3 bases and J shed 10 bases, with 15 bases lying between them. This CDR3 region has 13 residues. CDR1 SGHAT and CDR2 FQNNGV come from the germline V gene. The CDR3 spells CASSLITAAAYTF. In DNA, the CDR3 is TGTGCCAGCAGCTTGATCACAGCGGCTGCCTACACCTTC.